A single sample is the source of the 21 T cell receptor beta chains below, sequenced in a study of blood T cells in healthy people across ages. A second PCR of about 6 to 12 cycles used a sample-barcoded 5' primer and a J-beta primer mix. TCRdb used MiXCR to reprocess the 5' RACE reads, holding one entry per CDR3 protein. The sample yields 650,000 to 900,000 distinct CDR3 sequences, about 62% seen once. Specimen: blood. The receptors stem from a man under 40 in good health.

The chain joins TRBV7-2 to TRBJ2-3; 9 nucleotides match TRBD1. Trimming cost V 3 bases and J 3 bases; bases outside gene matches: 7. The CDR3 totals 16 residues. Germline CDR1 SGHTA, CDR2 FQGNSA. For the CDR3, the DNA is TGTGCCAGCAGCTTCATGGACAGGGGAGGGACAGATACGCAGTATTTT. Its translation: CASSFMDRGGTDTQYF.

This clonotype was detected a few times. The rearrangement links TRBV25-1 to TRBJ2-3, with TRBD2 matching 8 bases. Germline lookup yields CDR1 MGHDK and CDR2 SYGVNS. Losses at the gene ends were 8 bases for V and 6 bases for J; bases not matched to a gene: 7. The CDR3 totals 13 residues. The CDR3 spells CASRTSSWDTQYF. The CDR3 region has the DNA TGTGCCAGCCGGACTAGCAGTTGGGATACGCAGTATTTT.

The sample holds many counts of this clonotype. CDR3: CASSLARLNEQFF. The CDR3 DNA is TGTGCCAGCAGCTTAGCTAGACTCAATGAGCAGTTCTTC. This chain joins TRBV6-2 or TRBV6-3 and TRBJ2-1, with D uncertain. There are 13 residues in the CDR3. CDR1 is MNHEY and CDR2 is SVGEGT in the germline V gene. Trimming took off 6 bases at V and 6 bases at J, with 12 bases between the two ends.

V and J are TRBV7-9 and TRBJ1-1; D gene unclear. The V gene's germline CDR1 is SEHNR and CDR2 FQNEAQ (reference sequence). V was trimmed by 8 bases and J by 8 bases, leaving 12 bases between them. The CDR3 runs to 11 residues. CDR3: CASLALLEAFF. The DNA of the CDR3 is TGTGCCAGCCTAGCTCTCCTCGAAGCTTTCTTT.

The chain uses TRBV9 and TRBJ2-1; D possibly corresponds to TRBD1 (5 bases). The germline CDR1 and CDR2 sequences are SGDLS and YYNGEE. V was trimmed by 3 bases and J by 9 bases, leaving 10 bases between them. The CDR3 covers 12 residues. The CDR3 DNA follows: TGTGCCAGCAGCGAAGGGGTGAGTGAGCAGTTCTTC. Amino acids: CASSEGVSEQFF.

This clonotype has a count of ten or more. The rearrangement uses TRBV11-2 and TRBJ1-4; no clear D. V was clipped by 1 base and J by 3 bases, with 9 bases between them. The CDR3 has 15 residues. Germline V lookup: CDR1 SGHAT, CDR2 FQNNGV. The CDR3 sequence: CASSLARAANEKLFF. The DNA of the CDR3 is TGTGCCAGCAGCTTAGCCCGGGCCGCTAATGAAAAACTGTTTTTT.

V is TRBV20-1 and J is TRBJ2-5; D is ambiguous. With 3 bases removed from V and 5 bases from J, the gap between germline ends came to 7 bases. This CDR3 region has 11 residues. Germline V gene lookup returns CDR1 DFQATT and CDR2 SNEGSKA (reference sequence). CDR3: CSASVSETQYF. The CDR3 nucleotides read TGCAGTGCTAGCGTGTCGGAGACCCAGTACTTC.

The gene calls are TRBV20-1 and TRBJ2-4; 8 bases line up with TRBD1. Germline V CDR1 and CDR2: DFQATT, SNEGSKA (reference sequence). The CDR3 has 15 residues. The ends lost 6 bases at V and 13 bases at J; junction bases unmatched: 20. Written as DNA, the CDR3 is TGCAGTGCCGGGCCTATCCCGGGACAGGACTGGGAGCAGTACTTC. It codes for CSAGPIPGQDWEQYF.

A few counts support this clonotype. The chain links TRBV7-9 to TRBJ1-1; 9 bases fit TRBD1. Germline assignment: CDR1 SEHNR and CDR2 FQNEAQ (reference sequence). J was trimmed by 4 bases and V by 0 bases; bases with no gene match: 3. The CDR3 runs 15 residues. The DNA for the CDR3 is TGTGCCAGCAGCTTAGCGACAGGGGGAATCACTGAAGCTTTCTTT. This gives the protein CASSLATGGITEAFF. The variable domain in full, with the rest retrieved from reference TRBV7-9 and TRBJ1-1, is DTGVSQNPRHKITKRGQNVTFRCDPISEHNRLYWYRQTLGQGPEFLTYFQNEAQLEKSRLLSDRFSAERPKGSFSTLEIQRTEQGDSAMYLCASSLATGGITEAFFGQGTRLTVV.

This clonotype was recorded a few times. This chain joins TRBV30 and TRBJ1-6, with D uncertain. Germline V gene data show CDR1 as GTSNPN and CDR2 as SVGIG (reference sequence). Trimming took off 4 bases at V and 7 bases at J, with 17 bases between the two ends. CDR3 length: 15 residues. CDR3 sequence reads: CAWTVEIYGNSPLHF. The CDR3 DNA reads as TGTGCCTGGACAGTTGAAATATATGGGAATTCACCCCTCCACTTT.

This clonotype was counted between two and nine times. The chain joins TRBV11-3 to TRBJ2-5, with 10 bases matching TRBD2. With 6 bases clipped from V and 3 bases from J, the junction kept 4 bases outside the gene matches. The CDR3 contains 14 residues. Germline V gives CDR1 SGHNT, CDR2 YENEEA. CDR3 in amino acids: CASSPGTSEETQYF. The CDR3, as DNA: TGTGCCAGCAGTCCGGGGACTAGCGAAGAGACCCAGTACTTC.

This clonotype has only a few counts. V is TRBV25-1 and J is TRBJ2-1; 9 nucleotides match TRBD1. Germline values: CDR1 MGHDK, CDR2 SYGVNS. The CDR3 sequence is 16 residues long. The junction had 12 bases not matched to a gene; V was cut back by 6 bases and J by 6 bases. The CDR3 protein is CASRPPGTGRGNEQFF. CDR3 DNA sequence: TGTGCCAGCAGACCCCCCGGGACAGGGCGCGGCAATGAGCAGTTCTTC.

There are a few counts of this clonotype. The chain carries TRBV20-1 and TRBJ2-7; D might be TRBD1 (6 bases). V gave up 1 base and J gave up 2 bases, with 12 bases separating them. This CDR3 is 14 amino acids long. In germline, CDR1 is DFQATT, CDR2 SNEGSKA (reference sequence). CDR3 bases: TGCAGTGCTAGAGGAAAGCGGACAGCCTACGAGCAGTACTTC. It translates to CSARGKRTAYEQYF.

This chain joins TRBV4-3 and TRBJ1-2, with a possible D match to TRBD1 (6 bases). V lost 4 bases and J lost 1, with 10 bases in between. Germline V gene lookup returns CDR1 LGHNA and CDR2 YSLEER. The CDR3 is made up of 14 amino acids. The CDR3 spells CASSPTGRNYGYTF. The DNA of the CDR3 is TGCGCCAGCAGCCCAACAGGGCGTAACTATGGCTACACCTTC.

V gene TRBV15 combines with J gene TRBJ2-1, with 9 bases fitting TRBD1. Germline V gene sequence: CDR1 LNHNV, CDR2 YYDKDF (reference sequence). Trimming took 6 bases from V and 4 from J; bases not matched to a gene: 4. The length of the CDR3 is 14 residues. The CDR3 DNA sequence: TGTGCCACCAGTCCGGGACAGGGATACAATGAGCAGTTCTTC. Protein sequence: CATSPGQGYNEQFF.

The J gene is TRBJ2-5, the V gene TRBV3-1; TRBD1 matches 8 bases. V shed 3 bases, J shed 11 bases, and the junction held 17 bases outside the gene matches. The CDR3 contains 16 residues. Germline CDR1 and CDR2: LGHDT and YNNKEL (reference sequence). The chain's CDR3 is CASSQIDSGGGNEQYF. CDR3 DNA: TGTGCCAGCAGCCAGATCGACTCAGGGGGCGGCAATGAGCAGTACTTC.

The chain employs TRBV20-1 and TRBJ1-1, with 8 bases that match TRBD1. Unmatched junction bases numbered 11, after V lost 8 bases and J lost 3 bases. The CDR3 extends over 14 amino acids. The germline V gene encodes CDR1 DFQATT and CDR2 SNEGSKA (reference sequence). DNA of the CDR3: TGCAGTACAAGGACAGGGAATGGGGACACTGAAGCTTTCTTT. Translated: CSTRTGNGDTEAFF.

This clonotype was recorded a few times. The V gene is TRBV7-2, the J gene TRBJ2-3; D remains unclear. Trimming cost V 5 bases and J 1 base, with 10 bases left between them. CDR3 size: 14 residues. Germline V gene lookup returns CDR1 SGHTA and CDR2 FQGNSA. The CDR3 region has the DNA TGTGCCAGCAGCATAACAACGGGCACAGATACGCAGTATTTT. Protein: CASSITTGTDTQYF. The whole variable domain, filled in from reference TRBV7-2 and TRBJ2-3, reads GAGVSQSPSNKVTEKGKDVELRCDPISGHTALYWYRQSLGQGLEFLIYFQGNSAPDKSGLPSDRFSAERTGGSVSTLTIQRTQQEDSAVYLCASSITTGTDTQYFGPGTRLTVL.

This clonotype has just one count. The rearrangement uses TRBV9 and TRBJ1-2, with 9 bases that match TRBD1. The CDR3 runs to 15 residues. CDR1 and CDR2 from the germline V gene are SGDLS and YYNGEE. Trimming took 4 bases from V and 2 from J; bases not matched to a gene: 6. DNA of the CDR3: TGTGCCAGCAGCCCTCGGACAGGGGCGAACTATGGCTACACCTTC. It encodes CASSPRTGANYGYTF.

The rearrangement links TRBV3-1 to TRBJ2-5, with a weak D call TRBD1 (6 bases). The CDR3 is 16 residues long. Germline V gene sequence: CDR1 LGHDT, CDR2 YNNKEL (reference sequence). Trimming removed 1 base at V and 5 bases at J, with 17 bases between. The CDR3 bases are TGTGCCAGCAGCCAAGGGGACACCTCCACCCGGGAGACCCAGTACTTC. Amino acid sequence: CASSQGDTSTRETQYF.

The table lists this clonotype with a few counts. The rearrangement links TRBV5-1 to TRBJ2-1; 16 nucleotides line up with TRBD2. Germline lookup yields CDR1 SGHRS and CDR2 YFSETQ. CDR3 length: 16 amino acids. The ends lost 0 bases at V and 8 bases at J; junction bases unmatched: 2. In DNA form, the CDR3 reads TGCGCCAGCAGCTTGGACGGGACTAGCGGGGGGGATGAGCAGTTCTTC. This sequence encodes CASSLDGTSGGDEQFF.